This T cell receptor beta chain comes out of a study of CD4 T cells in relation to SARS-CoV-2 and coronaviruses. As for the study in general: After about nine days of antigen culture, PBMC TCR beta CDR3s were sequenced.

In regard to this clone: Its antigen is as yet unknown.

CD4+ T cells from unexposed donors were obtained before the COVID-19 pandemic (2011-2018). The cells were cultured for about ten days before CD4+ T cells were isolated. Cells permitting, SARS-CoV-2 S/N and four cold-coronavirus spikes were tested on unexposed-donor CD4+ T cells. The V gene lost 2 bases and the J gene lost 0 bases, with 8 bases spanning the gap. The CDR3 runs 16 residues. In germline, CDR1 is MGHDK, CDR2 SYGVNS. Data came from immunoSEQ multiplex PCR; TCRdb stores just in-frame clones and leaves some out. The sample yields about 16,000 clones, around 77% seen once. Specimen: CD4+ T cells from PBMCs, cultured in vitro. This chain connects TRBV25-1 to TRBJ2-6; D gene unclear. The receptor was derived from a human donor in good health. The CDR3 DNA reads as TGTGCCAGCAGTGAACTTGGGGACTCTGGGGCCAACGTCCTGACTTTC. Amino acids: CASSELGDSGANVLTF.